The 18 T cell receptor beta chains below all came from one sample that was sequenced in a study of control samples from healthy donors and cancer patients. Produced via immunoSEQ multiplex PCR; TCRdb's table is partial and in-frame only. The profile covers 95,000 to 150,000 clones, with about 87% appearing a single time and approximately 3.5% taken by the ten largest. The sequenced sample was blood. The receptors stem from a man aged 35 to 55 in good health.

The chain couples TRBV9 to TRBJ1-5; no clear D gene. Germline CDR1 is SGDLS and CDR2 is YYNGEE. The CDR3 extends over 17 amino acids. Trimming cost V 3 bases and J 6 bases, with 22 bases left between them. CDR3 nucleotides: TGTGCCAGCAGCGAGGGCCCCGGCGGCGAAATTGGTCAGCCCCAGCATTTT. It specifies CASSEGPGGEIGQPQHF.

The sample holds one count of this clone. The CDR3 is CSGRRPNTGELFF. The CDR3 nucleotides are TGCAGCGGGAGGAGACCGAACACCGGGGAGCTGTTTTTT. J is TRBJ2-2 and V is TRBV29-1; a possible D gene is TRBD2 (5 bases). CDR3 size: 13 residues. The ends were cut back, 7 bases at V and 0 bases at J, with 9 bases in the middle. From germline, CDR1 is SQVTM and CDR2 ANQGSEA.

The rearrangement joins TRBV7-2 to TRBJ2-3, with 8 bases aligning to TRBD2. The CDR3 sequence is 15 residues long. The V segment lost 2 bases and the J segment 6 bases; nucleotides outside the gene matches: 7. CDR1 is SGHTA, CDR2 FQGNSA, per germline. DNA of the CDR3: TGTGCCAGCAGCTTAAGCGCGGGAGGCGGGGATACGCAGTATTTT. Residues: CASSLSAGGGDTQYF.

This clone was recorded once. The chain joins TRBV7-2 to TRBJ1-1, with 8 bases lining up with TRBD1. This CDR3 spans 15 amino acids. V dropped 3 bases and J dropped 4; count of bases not matched to a gene: 7. CDR1 and CDR2 (germline): SGHTA, FQGNSA. The DNA of the CDR3 is TGTGCCAGCAGCTTGGCTCCAGGGGGCGGCACTGAAGCTTTCTTT. Encoded protein: CASSLAPGGGTEAFF.

The chain uses TRBV7-2 and TRBJ2-4; 7 bases are shared with TRBD1. Germline-derived CDR1 and CDR2 are SGHTA and FQGNSA. This CDR3 has 14 amino acids. V lost 5 bases, J lost 7 bases, and 8 bases stayed unmatched. The CDR3 loop reads CASSPETGVNIQYF. The CDR3 coding sequence is TGTGCCAGCAGCCCGGAAACAGGGGTGAACATTCAGTACTTC.

This rearrangement joins TRBV7-6 to TRBJ1-1; D ambiguous. CDR1 SGHVS and CDR2 FNYEAQ come from the germline V gene. V was shortened by 1 base and J by 0 bases, with 9 bases between the two germline ends. This CDR3 comprises 15 residues. The CDR3 reads CASSLVPAMNTEAFF. Here the CDR3 DNA reads TGTGCCAGCAGCTTAGTCCCGGCGATGAACACTGAAGCTTTCTTT.

V and J are TRBV7-9 and TRBJ2-5; D is uncertain. The CDR3 runs 12 residues. Germline V gene lookup returns CDR1 SEHNR and CDR2 FQNEAQ (reference sequence). Trimming removed 5 bases from V and 3 bases from J, with 7 bases in between. The CDR3 DNA follows: TGTGCCAGCAGCCCTGCCGAAGAGACCCAGTACTTC. It translates to CASSPAEETQYF.

This chain links TRBV7-8 with TRBJ1-2; 10 bases match TRBD1. The length of the CDR3 is 14 residues. CDR1 SGHVS and CDR2 FQNEAQ come from the germline V gene. Trimming removed 5 bases from V and 5 bases from J; junction bases left unmatched: 5. DNA of the CDR3: TGTGCCAGCAGCACCGGGACAGGGGAGTATGGCTACACCTTC. Encoded protein: CASSTGTGEYGYTF.

J is TRBJ2-2 and V is TRBV18; a possible D gene is TRBD2 (6 bases). Trimming removed 7 bases at V and 5 bases at J, with 8 bases between. The CDR3 contains 12 residues. The germline CDR1 and CDR2 sequences are KGHSH and LQKENI. Here the CDR3 DNA reads TGTGCCAGCTTACGGGGGACCGGGGAGCTGTTTTTT. Translation: CASLRGTGELFF.

The CDR3 here is CASISGGQTEAFF. In DNA form, the CDR3 reads TGTGCCAGCATCTCAGGAGGGCAGACTGAAGCTTTCTTT. The chain carries TRBV3-1 (or the pseudogene TRBV3-2) and TRBJ1-1; D is unclear. CDR1 and CDR2 (germline): LGHDT, YNNKEL (reference sequence). V was pared by 7 bases and J by 5 bases, with 14 bases between. The CDR3 has 13 residues.

The V call is TRBV24-1, the J call TRBJ2-7, with D hard to call. Germline V gene lookup returns CDR1 KGHDR and CDR2 SFDVKD. The CDR3 sequence is 14 residues long. Between the trimmed V and J ends, which lost 1 base and 2 bases, there was a span of 8 bases. CDR3 nucleotide sequence: TGTGCCACCAGTGATTTAGGGCAGCCCTACGAGCAGTACTTC. Encoded protein: CATSDLGQPYEQYF.

This sequence joins TRBV6-5 and TRBJ1-4; D uncertain. This CDR3 spans 11 amino acids. V was shortened by 8 bases and J by 8 bases, with 9 bases between the two germline ends. Germline-derived CDR1 and CDR2 are MNHEY and SVGAGI. CDR3 in DNA: TGTGCCAGCGGCCTCGGCGAAAAACTGTTTTTT. This gives the protein CASGLGEKLFF.

The genes are TRBV28 and TRBJ2-1, with D hard to call. The V end lost 5 bases, the J end lost 0 bases, and 14 bases lay between the germline ends. The CDR3 consists of 16 residues. Germline-derived CDR1 and CDR2 are MDHEN and SYDVKM. The CDR3 protein is CASSPPRTTSYNEQFF. The DNA of the CDR3 is TGTGCCAGCAGTCCCCCGCGGACGACCTCCTACAATGAGCAGTTCTTC.

This clone was seen a handful of times. CDR3 sequence (DNA): TGTGCCAGCAGTGAAATGACAAACAATGAGCAGTTCTTC. Its protein product is CASSEMTNNEQFF. The chain is built from TRBV2 and TRBJ2-1; no clear D gene. V was pared by 2 bases and J by 5 bases, with 7 bases between. The V gene's germline CDR1 is SNHLY and CDR2 FYNNEI. This CDR3 is 13 amino acids long. Full variable domain (outside the CDR3, taken from reference TRBV2 and TRBJ2-1): EPEVTQTPSHQVTQMGQEVILRCVPISNHLYFYWYRQILGQKVEFLVSFYNNEISEKSEIFDDQFSVERPDGSNFTLKIRSTKLEDSAMYFCASSEMTNNEQFFGPGTRLTVL.

The chain couples TRBV19 to TRBJ2-5, with 9 positions matching TRBD2. Germline assignment: CDR1 LNHDA and CDR2 SQIVND (reference sequence). J gave up 4 bases and V 6 bases, and 6 bases lay outside the gene matches. The CDR3 sequence is 14 residues long. In DNA, the CDR3 is TGTGCCAGTAGGATGCGGGGGGGCGGAGAGACCCAGTACTTC. Its protein product is CASRMRGGGETQYF.

The chain combines TRBV27 with TRBJ1-5; 7 positions match TRBD1. V lost 6 bases to trimming and J lost 0 bases; unmatched junction nucleotides: 5. The germline V gene has CDR1 MNHEY and CDR2 SMNVEV (reference sequence). This CDR3 is 15 amino acids long. CDR3 region: CASRWTGASNQPQHF. CDR3 nucleotide sequence: TGTGCCAGCAGATGGACAGGAGCTAGCAATCAGCCCCAGCATTTT.

V and J are TRBV2 and TRBJ2-5; possible D gene TRBD1, 5 bases. V dropped 8 bases and J dropped 4 bases, with 17 bases sitting between them. The CDR3 sequence is 14 residues long. From germline, CDR1 is SNHLY and CDR2 FYNNEI. CDR3 loop: CASGLTELSETQYF. CDR3 bases: TGTGCCAGCGGGCTGACAGAGCTTTCAGAGACCCAGTACTTC.

CDR3 in amino acids: CASKSTDLNTEAFF. CDR3 sequence (DNA): TGTGCCAGCAAATCTACGGACTTGAACACTGAAGCTTTCTTT. This chain uses TRBV6-1 with TRBJ1-1; D is unresolved. Germline CDR1 is MNHNS and CDR2 is SASEGT. The CDR3 is 14 amino acids. With 7 bases removed from V and 0 bases from J, the gap between germline ends came to 12 bases.